What follows describes a single TCR beta chain. Its target antigen remains unknown. No base-level quality is on record; no much larger clone is a single base apart. The sample belongs to a study of OX40 agonist ivuxolimab in advanced cancers. About the investigation overall: Ivuxolimab was an agonistic, fully human IgG2 monoclonal antibody directed against OX40 (CD134), a costimulatory receptor. Intravenous ivuxolimab was administered to patients every 2 weeks at six dose levels: 0.01, 0.1, 0.3, 1.5, 3 and 10 mg/kg. Of the approximately 50 dose-escalation patients, hepatocellular carcinoma was present in about 20, melanoma in roughly 15, renal cell carcinoma in 9 and head and neck cancer in 9. In the dose-escalation cohort, 82.7% of patients were male, and the mean age was around 65 years with a range of roughly 23 to 90. Patients were allowed to have had prior anti-PD-1, anti-PD-L1 or anti-CTLA-4 therapy, and around 40% of the dose-escalation patients had previously received checkpoint inhibitors. Partial responses occurred in three dose-escalation patients: two with cutaneous melanoma and one with hepatocellular carcinoma. The point of sequencing TCRbeta in the periphery was to test whether ivuxolimab changed TCR sequence diversity and drove clonal T-cell expansion. The paper reports the monotherapy dose-escalation portion (N of about 50 patients) of the phase I ivuxolimab trial.

Broad study findings and their caveats: After ivuxolimab, expanded clones were on average more numerous among CD8+ T cells than among CD4+ T cells. At doses of 0.1 to 3.0 mg/kg, clonal expansion of both CD4+ and CD8+ T cells in blood was seen between baseline and week 6. Low levels of normalized T-cell clonal expansion were also seen in some patients who did not respond. Partial responders in the 0.1-3.0 mg/kg groups had among the lowest normalized peripheral clonal expansion, especially among CD8+ T cells. Which antigens the clonally expanded peripheral T cells were specific for was not determined.

For sequencing of the TCRbeta CDR3 region, genomic DNA was extracted from the sorted cells. TCRbeta CDR3 regions were sequenced using the immunoSEQ Assay. The clones in this table, taken by TCRdb from immuneACCESS, are in-frame only. Not every clone is retained; where verified, under half of the shortfall comes from an unresolved V gene, and the cause of the rest is unknown. For this sample the table gives fewer than 80,000 clones, of which roughly 84% were detected only once. 6.1% of the sample comes from the top ten. The trial excluded patients who had a history of autoimmune disease or who were on systemic immunosuppression. Peripheral blood for TCR sequencing was collected from all dose cohorts at baseline, on cycle 4 day 1, and on cycle 7 day 1. Samples were obtained from an open-label, multicenter, first-in-human phase I dose-escalation trial of ivuxolimab. Adults with locally advanced or metastatic head and neck squamous cell, hepatocellular, melanoma or renal cell carcinoma were enrolled in the trial. Before TCR sequencing, CD4+ T cells and CD8+ T cells from peripheral blood were sorted into separate populations.

Taken from the germline V gene, the CDR1 and CDR2 loops are SGHTA and FQGNSA. From the cysteine through the phenylalanine, the CDR3 covers 14 amino acids. Kept here is only the CDR3 DNA, which spans 42 bases and is read in frame from base 1. The V and J ends are trimmed by 1 base and 7 bases, leaving 13 bases between them. The chain was built from TRBV7-2 and TRBJ1-2; the best D guess is TRBD1, with 6 bases matching. Sample: CD4+ or CD8+ T cells sorted from blood, taken in a trial of the OX40 agonist ivuxolimab. This TCR came from an adult with an advanced solid tumor such as melanoma, head and neck, liver or kidney cancer. The bases are TGTGCCAGCAGCTTAGAGGGCAGGGGAAGTGGCTACACCTTC. Protein translation: CASSLEGRGSGYTF.